The 32 T cell receptor beta chains below were found in one sample sequenced in a study of blood T cell repertoires in COVID-19. Sequenced by immunoSEQ multiplex PCR; TCRdb stores in-frame clones only, minus some. The table includes under 300,000 clones, around 89% detected once. The sample taken for sequencing was PBMCs or T cells enriched from blood (not recorded which). These receptors came from a woman aged 55-75 years in a cohort exposed to, infected with or recovered from COVID-19 (not recorded which).

The V call is TRBV7-3, the J call TRBJ2-2, with D perhaps matching TRBD1 (6 bases). Deletions cut 5 bases from V and 6 bases from J, with 16 bases between. Germline V CDR1 and CDR2: SGHTA, FQGTGA. This CDR3 has 15 residues. The DNA of the CDR3 is TGTGCCAGCAGCCCCCGGAGAGGGGGAGCCGGGGAGCTGTTTTTT. Protein product: CASSPRRGGAGELFF.

This sequence joins TRBV5-8 and TRBJ2-1; weak D call: TRBD2 (6 bases). This CDR3 has 17 amino acids. With 2 bases removed from V and 2 bases from J, the gap between germline ends came to 17 bases. The germline gives CDR1 SGHTS, CDR2 YDEGEE. The CDR3 loop is CASSLLFGSVTYNEQFF. CDR3 sequence (DNA): TGTGCCAGCAGCTTATTATTCGGGAGTGTTACCTACAATGAGCAGTTCTTC. Using reference TRBV5-8 and TRBJ2-1 for the parts outside the CDR3, the full variable domain is EAGVTQSPTHLIKTRGQQATLRCSPISGHTSVYWYQQALGLGLQFLLWYDEGEERNRGNFPPRFSGRQFPNYSSELNVNALELEDSALYLCASSLLFGSVTYNEQFFGPGTRLTVL.

The chain carries TRBV6-5 and TRBJ2-7, with 9 bases identical to TRBD1. V trimming: 5 bases; J trimming: 3 bases; junction bases outside the gene matches: 5. Germline CDR1 and CDR2: MNHEY and SVGAGI. The CDR3 sequence is 14 residues long. DNA of the CDR3: TGTGCCAGCAGTCCGGGACAGGGCATCTACGAGCAGTACTTC. Protein: CASSPGQGIYEQYF.

The chain carries TRBV11-3 and TRBJ2-1; D not certain. Germline values: CDR1 SGHNT, CDR2 YENEEA. This CDR3 is built from 15 residues. The V end was cut by 2 bases, the J end by 5 bases, with 13 bases between. CDR3 sequence (DNA): TGTGCCAGCAGCTTATCCCCCAGGCCTCACAATGAGCAGTTCTTC. This gives the protein CASSLSPRPHNEQFF.

The V gene is TRBV2, the J gene TRBJ2-3; 14 bases match TRBD2. The CDR3 consists of 16 residues. The trim removed 8 bases at V and 8 bases at J, leaving 12 bases unmatched. Germline CDR1 and CDR2: SNHLY and FYNNEI. CDR3 sequence reads: CASSTGTSGRTGTQYF. For the CDR3, the DNA is TGTGCCAGCTCTACCGGGACTAGCGGGAGAACGGGTACGCAGTATTTT.

The CDR3 DNA reads TGTGCCAGCAGTTTATGGGGGACAGGGCGAACCTACGAGCAGTACTTC. Translating it yields CASSLWGTGRTYEQYF. The V call is TRBV28, the J call TRBJ2-7; 9 nucleotides agree with TRBD1. The CDR3 sequence is 16 residues long. V lost 0 bases to trimming and J lost 2 bases; unmatched junction nucleotides: 5. CDR1 and CDR2 from the germline V gene are MDHEN and SYDVKM. The full variable domain, rest sourced from reference TRBV28 and TRBJ2-7, is DVKVTQSSRYLVKRTGEKVFLECVQDMDHENMFWYRQDPGLGLRLIYFSYDVKMKEKGDIPEGYSVSREKKERFSLILESASTNQTSMYLCASSLWGTGRTYEQYFGPGTRLTVT.

The CDR3: CASSHLAGALTDTQYF. In nucleotides, the CDR3 is TGCGCCAGCAGCCACTTAGCGGGGGCCCTCACAGATACGCAGTATTTT. The rearrangement links TRBV5-1 to TRBJ2-3; 9 bases map to TRBD2. Germline trimming cut 4 bases from V and 2 bases from J; bases unmatched to any gene: 8. This CDR3 contains 16 residues. Germline CDR1 and CDR2: SGHRS and YFSETQ.

The chain uses TRBV4-2 and TRBJ2-2; 9 bases match TRBD1. Germline V gene sequence: CDR1 LGHNA, CDR2 YNFKEQ. V was pared by 4 bases and J by 4 bases, with 4 bases of the junction left unmatched. This CDR3 comprises 15 residues. CDR3 DNA: TGTGCCAGCAGCCTGACAGGGGGAGGCACCGGGGAGCTGTTTTTT. It translates to CASSLTGGGTGELFF.

The CDR3: CASRGLGQRREQYF. CDR3 nucleotide sequence: TGTGCCAGCAGGGGCCTCGGACAGCGCCGCGAGCAGTACTTC. This chain links TRBV6-5 with TRBJ2-7; possibly TRBD1 for D (6 bases). Germline V gives CDR1 MNHEY, CDR2 SVGAGI. The CDR3 spans 14 residues. The V gene lost 6 bases and the J gene lost 6 bases, with 18 bases spanning the gap.

The chain uses TRBV5-1 and TRBJ2-7; D may be TRBD2 (5 bases). CDR3 length: 12 residues. Germline V gene lookup returns CDR1 SGHRS and CDR2 YFSETQ. The V end lost 5 bases, the J end lost 0 bases, and 6 bases lay between the germline ends. The CDR3 spells CASRGSSYEQYF. CDR3 nucleotide sequence: TGCGCCAGCAGAGGGAGCTCCTACGAGCAGTACTTC.

Points on this clone: Mismatch with germline at one junction end may stem from a read error. The gene calls are TRBV7-7 and TRBJ2-7; 10 bases agree with TRBD2. CDR1 is SSHAT, CDR2 FNYEAQ, per germline (reference sequence). The CDR3 runs 15 residues. The DNA of the CDR3 is TGTGCTAGCAGCTTAGGGACTAGCGTAGCCTACGAGCAGTACTTC. Translated: CASSLGTSVAYEQYF.

The V and J genes are TRBV19 and TRBJ2-1, with 8 bases fitting TRBD2. Looked up from germline, CDR1 is LNHDA and CDR2 is SQIVND (reference sequence). J lost 5 bases, V lost 6 bases, and 0 bases had no gene match. This CDR3 has 12 residues. In DNA form, the CDR3 reads TGTGCCAGTAGGACTAGCGACAATGAGCAGTTCTTC. Protein sequence: CASRTSDNEQFF. The entire variable domain, with the rest obtained from reference TRBV19 and TRBJ2-1, is as follows: DGGITQSPKYLFRKEGQNVTLSCEQNLNHDAMYWYRQDPGQGLRLIYYSQIVNDFQKGDIAEGYSVSREKKESFPLTVTSAQKNPTAFYLCASRTSDNEQFFGPGTRLTVL.

V usage is TRBV24-1 and J usage is TRBJ2-1; D gene ambiguous. From germline, CDR1 is KGHDR and CDR2 SFDVKD. Trimming removed 9 bases at V and 6 bases at J, with 17 bases between. The CDR3 loop spans 14 amino acids. The CDR3 protein is CATPGGLARNEQFF. In nucleotides, the CDR3 is TGTGCCACCCCCGGCGGATTAGCTCGCAATGAGCAGTTCTTC.

The rearrangement uses TRBV5-6 and TRBJ2-1; D is unclear. Germline CDR1 is SGHDT and CDR2 is YYEEEE. V gave up 0 bases and J gave up 3 bases, with 10 bases separating them. This CDR3 has 15 residues. CDR3 amino acids: CASSLDTLDYNEQFF. The DNA for the CDR3 is TGTGCCAGCAGCTTGGACACGCTAGACTACAATGAGCAGTTCTTC. The whole variable domain, remainder taken from reference TRBV5-6 and TRBJ2-1, is DAGVTQSPTHLIKTRGQQVTLRCSPKSGHDTVSWYQQALGQGPQFIFQYYEEEERQRGNFPDRFSGHQFPNYSSELNVNALLLGDSALYLCASSLDTLDYNEQFFGPGTRLTVL.

V is TRBV18 and J is TRBJ2-1; the match to TRBD1 covers 9 bases. The CDR3 spans 15 residues. Germline V gene data show CDR1 as KGHSH and CDR2 as LQKENI. The V gene end was trimmed by 6 bases and the J gene end by 4 bases; junction bases not matched to a gene: 7. This CDR3 is CASSSGQGLYNEQFF. The CDR3 DNA reads TGTGCCAGCTCCTCGGGACAGGGACTGTACAATGAGCAGTTCTTC.

The chain is built from TRBV11-2 and TRBJ2-1; 13 nucleotides match TRBD2. The V segment lost 5 bases and the J segment 4 bases; nucleotides outside the gene matches: 5. CDR3 length: 16 amino acids. Germline values: CDR1 SGHAT, CDR2 FQNNGV. The CDR3: CASSRRLAGGYNEQFF. The DNA of the CDR3 is TGTGCCAGCAGCAGGAGACTAGCGGGAGGTTACAATGAGCAGTTCTTC.

The gene calls are TRBV15 and TRBJ2-1, with a weak D call TRBD2 (6 bases). The V and J ends lost 3 bases and 0 bases respectively, with 18 bases between them. The CDR3 length is 18 residues. CDR1 is LNHNV, CDR2 YYDKDF, per germline (reference sequence). In nucleotides, the CDR3 is TGTGCCACCAGCAGTCTTGCCCGGGGCGGGATCTCCTACAATGAGCAGTTCTTC. This sequence encodes CATSSLARGGISYNEQFF.

The rearrangement uses TRBV7-3 and TRBJ1-1; D remains ambiguous. CDR3 length: 14 amino acids. CDR1 SGHTA and CDR2 FQGTGA come from the germline V gene. Deletions cut 5 bases from V and 3 bases from J, with 13 bases between. This chain's CDR3 is CASSPVGRDTEAFF. CDR3 coding DNA: TGTGCCAGCAGCCCCGTCGGGCGGGACACTGAAGCTTTCTTT. Full variable domain (outside the CDR3, taken from reference TRBV7-3 and TRBJ1-1): GAGVSQTPSNKVTEKGKYVELRCDPISGHTALYWYRQSLGQGPEFLIYFQGTGAADDSGLPNDRFFAVRPEGSVSTLKIQRTERGDSAVYLCASSPVGRDTEAFFGQGTRLTVV.

The chain uses TRBV14 and TRBJ2-7, with 7 nucleotides matching TRBD2. There are 12 residues in the CDR3. The V gene's germline CDR1 is SGHDN and CDR2 FVKESK. V lost 4 bases to trimming and J lost 9 bases; unmatched junction nucleotides: 6. CDR3 sequence (DNA): TGTGCCAGCAGCCTTGGACTAGGAGGGCAGTACTTC. It specifies CASSLGLGGQYF. Full variable domain (remainder filled in from reference TRBV14 and TRBJ2-7): EAGVTQFPSHSVIEKGQTVTLRCDPISGHDNLYWYRRVMGKEIKFLLHFVKESKQDESGMPNNRFLAERTGGTYSTLKVQPAELEDSGVYFCASSLGLGGQYFGPGTRLTVT.

This chain connects TRBV10-2 to TRBJ1-5; the D is unclear. The V gene's germline CDR1 is WSHSY and CDR2 SAAADI. The CDR3 is 15 amino acids. V lost 0 bases and J 7 bases, leaving 13 bases between the germline ends. The CDR3 loop is CASSESTRARQPQHF. As DNA, the CDR3 is TGCGCCAGCAGTGAGTCGACGAGGGCAAGGCAGCCCCAGCATTTT.

The V gene is TRBV3-1 (or the pseudogene TRBV3-2), the J gene TRBJ1-4; D not certain. This CDR3 is 11 amino acids long. Germline lookup yields CDR1 LGHDT and CDR2 YNNKEL (reference sequence). V shed 5 bases and J shed 8 bases, with 6 bases lying between them. CDR3 amino acids: CASSMTEKLFF. DNA for the CDR3: TGTGCCAGCAGCATGACAGAAAAACTGTTTTTT.

The chain combines TRBV5-5 with TRBJ1-5; D possibly corresponds to TRBD1 (5 bases). The CDR3 sequence is 15 residues long. Germline V gene data show CDR1 as SGHKS and CDR2 as YYEKEE (reference sequence). Trimming removed 0 bases at V and 6 bases at J, with 13 bases between. CDR3 sequence: CASSLDRVRGQPQHF. The CDR3 DNA reads as TGTGCCAGCAGCTTGGATAGGGTTAGGGGTCAGCCCCAGCATTTT.

V and J are TRBV7-9 and TRBJ2-5; TRBD2 matches 7 bases. V lost 3 bases, J lost 5 bases, and 9 bases stayed unmatched. From germline, CDR1 is SEHNR and CDR2 FQNEAQ (reference sequence). This CDR3 contains 15 residues. For the CDR3, the DNA is TGTGCCAGCAGCTTCCGCGGGAGCCTATGGGAGACCCAGTACTTC. Its translation is CASSFRGSLWETQYF.

The rearrangement links TRBV7-2 to TRBJ1-4; possibly TRBD1 for D (5 bases). The CDR3 spans 17 residues. Germline CDR1 and CDR2: SGHTA and FQGNSA. The ends were cut back, 3 bases at V and 2 bases at J, with 16 bases in the middle. The chain's CDR3 is CASSFGGGLETNEKLFF. CDR3 in DNA: TGTGCCAGCAGCTTCGGGGGAGGGCTAGAGACTAATGAAAAACTGTTTTTT. The full variable domain, rest sourced from reference TRBV7-2 and TRBJ1-4, is GAGVSQSPSNKVTEKGKDVELRCDPISGHTALYWYRQSLGQGLEFLIYFQGNSAPDKSGLPSDRFSAERTGGSVSTLTIQRTQQEDSAVYLCASSFGGGLETNEKLFFGSGTQLSVL.

This CDR3 reads CASRSTGTSGSYEQYF. In DNA form, the CDR3 reads TGTGCCAGCAGGTCGACGGGGACTAGCGGGAGTTACGAGCAGTACTTC. The chain employs TRBV28 and TRBJ2-7; 14 bases align to TRBD2. The germline CDR1 and CDR2 sequences are MDHEN and SYDVKM. V shed 6 bases and J 4 bases; nucleotides not matched to a gene: 8. The CDR3 has 16 residues.

This clone was observed a single time. The chain links TRBV5-1 to TRBJ1-5, with TRBD1 identical over 8 bases. The CDR3 covers 16 residues. The V segment lost 4 bases and the J segment 0 bases; nucleotides outside the gene matches: 6. Looked up from germline, CDR1 is SGHRS and CDR2 is YFSETQ. The CDR3 loop is CASSLGGQDSNQPQHF. The CDR3 DNA reads TGCGCCAGCAGCCTCGGGGGACAGGATAGCAATCAGCCCCAGCATTTT. The full variable domain, its missing parts supplied by reference TRBV5-1 and TRBJ1-5, is KAGVTQTPRYLIKTRGQQVTLSCSPISGHRSVSWYQQTPGQGLQFLFEYFSETQRNKGNFPGRFSGRQFSNSRSEMNVSTLELGDSALYLCASSLGGQDSNQPQHFGDGTRLSIL.

The chain couples TRBV3-1 (or the pseudogene TRBV3-2) to TRBJ2-1, with 7 nucleotides matching TRBD2. Unmatched junction bases numbered 4, after V lost 5 bases and J lost 0 bases. Germline V gene lookup returns CDR1 LGHDT and CDR2 YNNKEL (reference sequence). This CDR3 is 15 amino acids long. The CDR3 region is CASSFRDYSYNEQFF. The CDR3 nucleotides read TGTGCCAGCAGCTTTCGGGACTACTCCTACAATGAGCAGTTCTTC.

This clone was seen only once. The rearrangement links TRBV30 to TRBJ1-5; perhaps TRBD1 as D (6 bases). The CDR3 is made up of 15 amino acids. Trimming cost V 3 bases and J 0 bases, with 12 bases left between them. CDR1 is GTSNPN, CDR2 SVGIG, per germline (reference sequence). CDR3 nucleotide sequence: TGTGCCTGGAGCCGGGGGGGCAATAGCAATCAGCCCCAGCATTTT. Protein product: CAWSRGGNSNQPQHF.

V usage is TRBV25-1 and J usage is TRBJ1-1; 10 bases are shared with TRBD1. The CDR3 is made up of 16 amino acids. The ends lost 6 bases at V and 7 bases at J; junction bases unmatched: 14. CDR1 and CDR2 from the germline V gene are MGHDK and SYGVNS. Here the CDR3 reads CASRGLETGGEGEAFF. Here the CDR3 DNA reads TGTGCCAGCAGGGGCTTGGAGACAGGGGGCGAAGGTGAAGCTTTCTTT.

The V call is TRBV10-1, the J call TRBJ2-7; D may be TRBD2 (6 bases). With 6 bases removed from V and 5 bases from J, the gap between germline ends came to 11 bases. This CDR3 spans 12 amino acids. The V gene's germline CDR1 is WNHNN and CDR2 SYGVQD (reference sequence). CDR3 region: CASSLPGDEQYF. The CDR3 DNA reads TGCGCCAGCAGCCTTCCGGGGGACGAGCAGTACTTC.

J is TRBJ2-3 and V is TRBV7-2, with TRBD2 matching over 9 bases. Unmatched junction bases numbered 0, after V lost 2 bases and J lost 3 bases. From germline, CDR1 is SGHTA and CDR2 FQGNSA. The CDR3 totals 14 residues. The CDR3 protein is CASSLTSGTDTQYF. CDR3 DNA: TGTGCCAGCAGCTTAACTAGCGGGACAGATACGCAGTATTTT.

The gene calls are TRBV19 and TRBJ2-1; a weak D match, TRBD2 (6 bases). Germline CDR1 reads LNHDA; CDR2 reads SQIVND (reference sequence). Trimming pared 6 bases from V and 6 bases from J, leaving 15 bases between. CDR3 size: 14 residues. The CDR3: CASSTRDLLNEQFF. The CDR3 coding sequence is TGTGCCAGTAGCACCCGGGACTTACTCAATGAGCAGTTCTTC.